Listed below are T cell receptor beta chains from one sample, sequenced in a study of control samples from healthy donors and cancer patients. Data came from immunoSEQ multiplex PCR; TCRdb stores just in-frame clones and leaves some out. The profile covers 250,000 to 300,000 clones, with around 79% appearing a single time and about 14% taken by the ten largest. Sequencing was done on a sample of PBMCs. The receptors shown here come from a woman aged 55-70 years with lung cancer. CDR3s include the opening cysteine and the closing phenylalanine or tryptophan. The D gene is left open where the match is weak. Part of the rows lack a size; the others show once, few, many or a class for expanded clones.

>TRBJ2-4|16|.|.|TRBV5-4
TGTGCCAGCAGCTGGGGACCGGAGCTAGCCAAAAACATTCAGTACTTC
CASSWGPELAKNIQYF
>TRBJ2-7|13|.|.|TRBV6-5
TGTGCCAGCAGGGTGCTGACCTCCTACGAGCAGTACTTC
CASRVLTSYEQYF
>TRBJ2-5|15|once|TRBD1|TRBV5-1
TGCGCCAGCAGCCTACTGACAGGGCGACAAGAGACCCAGTACTTC
CASSLLTGRQETQYF
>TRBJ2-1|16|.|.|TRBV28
TGTGCCAGCAGTTTAAGGGGCGGCTATCCCTACAATGAGCAGTTCTTC
CASSLRGGYPYNEQFF
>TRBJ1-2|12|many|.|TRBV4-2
TGTGCCAGCAGCCAAGGGACCTATGGCTACACCTTC
CASSQGTYGYTF
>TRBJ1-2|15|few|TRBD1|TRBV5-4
TGTGCCAGCAGCTGGGACAGGGGACCTAACTATGGCTACACCTTC
CASSWDRGPNYGYTF
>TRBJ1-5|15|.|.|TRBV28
TGTGCCAGCAGCCCTGCAGGGACGGGCAATCAGCCCCAGCATTTT
CASSPAGTGNQPQHF
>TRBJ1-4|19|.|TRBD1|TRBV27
TGTGCCAGCAGTGTGGGGCTAACCGGGACAGGGACGACTAATGAAAAACTGTTTTTT
CASSVGLTGTGTTNEKLFF
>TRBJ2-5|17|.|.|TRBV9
TGTGCCAGCAGCGTAGAAGCAGGGGTTGGGGTCCAAGAGACCCAGTACTTC
CASSVEAGVGVQETQYF
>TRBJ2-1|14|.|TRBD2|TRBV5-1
TGCGCCAGCAGCTTGGACCCGGGGGGGAATGAGCAGTTCTTC
CASSLDPGGNEQFF
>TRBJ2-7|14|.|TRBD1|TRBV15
TGTGCCACCAGCAGACAGGGGGTATTAGGCGAGCAGTACTTC
CATSRQGVLGEQYF
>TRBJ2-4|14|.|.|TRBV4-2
TGTGCCAGCAGCCAAGATGGTAACGAAAACATTCAGTACTTC
CASSQDGNENIQYF
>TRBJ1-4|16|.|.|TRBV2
TGTGCCAGCACTGGAGGGGCCGGGTCGAAAAATGAAAAACTGTTTTTT
CASTGGAGSKNEKLFF
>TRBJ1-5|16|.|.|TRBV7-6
TGTGCCAGCAGCTTAGGGCAGGGACGGAGCAATCAGCCCCAGCATTTT
CASSLGQGRSNQPQHF
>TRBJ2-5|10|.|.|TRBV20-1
TGCAGTGCGAAGGAGGAGACCCAGTACTTC
CSAKEETQYF
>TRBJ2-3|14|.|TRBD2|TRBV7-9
TGTGCCAGTGTAGCGGGGGATGGTACAGATACGCAGTATTTT
CASVAGDGTDTQYF
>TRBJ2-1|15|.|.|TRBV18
TGTGCCAGCTCCACTACGACGGGGGACTACAATGAGCAGTTCTTC
CASSTTTGDYNEQFF
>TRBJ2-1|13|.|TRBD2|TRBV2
TGTGCCAGCCAGCGGGAGGGCCGCAATGAGCAGTTCTTC
CASQREGRNEQFF
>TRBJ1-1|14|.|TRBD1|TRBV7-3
TGTGCCAGCAGTCCCCGACAGGGGGCCGATGAAGCTTTCTTT
CASSPRQGADEAFF
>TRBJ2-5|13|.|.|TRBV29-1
TGCAGCGTTGGGGGTGGGGGACAAGAGACCCAGTACTTC
CSVGGGGQETQYF
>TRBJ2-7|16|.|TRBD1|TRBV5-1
TGCGCCAGCAGCTTGGTTATAGGGGGCAATTCCTACGAGCAGTACTTC
CASSLVIGGNSYEQYF
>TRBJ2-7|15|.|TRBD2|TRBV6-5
TGTGCCAGCCGGGGGGGACCGAACCGGTATTACGAGCAGTACTTC
CASRGGPNRYYEQYF
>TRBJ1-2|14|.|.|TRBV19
TGTGCCAGTAGTAGAGGTCCACACAACTATGGCTACACCTTC
CASSRGPHNYGYTF
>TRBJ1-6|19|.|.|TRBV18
TGTGCCAGCTCACCAGAGCCCCAAACCCGCGATTCCTATAATTCACCCCTCCACTTT
CASSPEPQTRDSYNSPLHF
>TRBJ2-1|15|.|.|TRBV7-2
TGTGCCAGCAGCTTCTGGACTGGGGGTTTTAATGAGCAGTTCTTC
CASSFWTGGFNEQFF
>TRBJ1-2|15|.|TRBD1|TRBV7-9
TGTGCCAGCAGTCCTCCGGGACAGTCCTCCTATGGCTACACCTTC
CASSPPGQSSYGYTF
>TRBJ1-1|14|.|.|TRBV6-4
TGTGCCAGCAGTGACTCGAGTCGGGGAACTGAAGCTTTCTTT
CASSDSSRGTEAFF
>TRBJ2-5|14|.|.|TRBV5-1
TGCGCCAGCAGCTTGGTCGGGGGAGGAGAGACCCAGTACTTC
CASSLVGGGETQYF
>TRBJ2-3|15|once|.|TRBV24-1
TGTGCCACCAGTGACCGGGACTCTGGGAGGGATACGCAGTATTTT
CATSDRDSGRDTQYF
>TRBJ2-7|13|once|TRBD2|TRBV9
TGTGCCAGCAGCCCTGGACTAGACTACGAGCAGTACTTC
CASSPGLDYEQYF
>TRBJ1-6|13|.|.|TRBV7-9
TGTGCCAGCAGCTTAGAAGGGGATTCACCCCTCCACTTT
CASSLEGDSPLHF
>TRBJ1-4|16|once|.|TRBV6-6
TGTGCCAGCAGTTACGGGGCAGGGCCTTTGGGGGAAAAACTGTTTTTT
CASSYGAGPLGEKLFF
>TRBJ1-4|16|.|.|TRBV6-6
TGTGCCAGCAGTTACGGTCTAGGAGGGTCGGAAGAAAAACTGTTTTTT
CASSYGLGGSEEKLFF
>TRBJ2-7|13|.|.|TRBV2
TGTGCCAGCAGCCGGGACGGGATCTACGAGCAGTACTTC
CASSRDGIYEQYF
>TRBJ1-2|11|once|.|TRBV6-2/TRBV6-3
TGTGCCAGCAGCACCTGGACCGGCTACACCTTC
CASSTWTGYTF
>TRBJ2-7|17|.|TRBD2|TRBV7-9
TGTGCCAGCAGCCGTCACGGACTAGCGGGAAGGTTCCACGAGCAGTACTTC
CASSRHGLAGRFHEQYF
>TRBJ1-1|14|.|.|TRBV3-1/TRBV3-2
TGTGCCAGCAGCCAAGACTACAGAAACACTGAAGCTTTCTTT
CASSQDYRNTEAFF
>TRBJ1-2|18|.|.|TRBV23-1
TGCGCCAGCAGTCAATCGGTAGTTTCGGCAGAGACTAACTATGGCTACACCTTC
CASSQSVVSAETNYGYTF
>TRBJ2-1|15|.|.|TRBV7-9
TGTGCCAGCAGCCACCTGGGGGGCTTGGGTGGGGAGCAGTTCTTC
CASSHLGGLGGEQFF
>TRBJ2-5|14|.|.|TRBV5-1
TGCGCCAGCAGCTTGTTCGCCAGAGAGGAGACCCAGTACTTC
CASSLFAREETQYF
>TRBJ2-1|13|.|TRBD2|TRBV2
TGTGCCAGCTGCTTAGCGGGTTACAATGAGCAGTTCTTC
CASCLAGYNEQFF
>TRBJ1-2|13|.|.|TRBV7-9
TGTGCCAGCAGCTTAGCAGGGGGCTATGGCTACACCTTC
CASSLAGGYGYTF
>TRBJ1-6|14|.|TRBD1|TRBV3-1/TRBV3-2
TGTGCCAGCAGCCACGAACAGGGGAATTCACCCCTCCACTTT
CASSHEQGNSPLHF
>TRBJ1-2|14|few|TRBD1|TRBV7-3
TGTGCCAGCAGCTCCGGGACAGTCGACTATGGCTACACCTTC
CASSSGTVDYGYTF